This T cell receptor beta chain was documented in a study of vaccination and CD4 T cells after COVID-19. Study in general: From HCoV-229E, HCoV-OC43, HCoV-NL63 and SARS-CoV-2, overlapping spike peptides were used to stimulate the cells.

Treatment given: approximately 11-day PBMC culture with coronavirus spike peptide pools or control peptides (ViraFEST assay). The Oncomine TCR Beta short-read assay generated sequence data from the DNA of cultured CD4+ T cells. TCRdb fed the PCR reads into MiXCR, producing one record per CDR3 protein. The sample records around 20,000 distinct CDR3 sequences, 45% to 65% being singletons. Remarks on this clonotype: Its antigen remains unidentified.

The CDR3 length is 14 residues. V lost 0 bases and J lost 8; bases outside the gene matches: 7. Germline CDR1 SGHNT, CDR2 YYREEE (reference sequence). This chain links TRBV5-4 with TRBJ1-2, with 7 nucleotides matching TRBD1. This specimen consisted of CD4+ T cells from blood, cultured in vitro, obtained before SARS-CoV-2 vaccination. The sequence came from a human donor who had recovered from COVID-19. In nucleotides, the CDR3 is TGTGCCAGCAGCTTGGTGGGAGACAGGGACGGCTACACCTTC. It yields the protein CASSLVGDRDGYTF. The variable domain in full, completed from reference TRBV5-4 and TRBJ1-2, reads ETGVTQSPTHLIKTRGQQVTLRCSSQSGHNTVSWYQQALGQGPQFIFQYYREEENGRGNFPPRFSGLQFPNYSSELNVNALELDDSALYLCASSLVGDRDGYTFGSGTRLTVV.